Presented here are 17 T cell receptor beta chains from one specimen sequenced in a study of T cells and copy number aberrations in small-cell lung cancer. The table came from immunoSEQ multiplex PCR; TCRdb's copy has only in-frame clones and leaves some out. The sample shows 2,000 or so clones, 76% of them seen only once. Specimen: tumor tissue. These receptors all stem from a man aged 55 to 70 with small cell lung cancer.

V is TRBV12-5 and J is TRBJ1-1; the D is unclear. Per the germline V gene, CDR1 is LGHNT and CDR2 is FRNRAP. There are 15 residues in the CDR3. With 0 bases removed from V and 4 bases from J, the gap between germline ends came to 12 bases. The CDR3 DNA reads as TGTGCTAGTGGTTTGGTACAGACCCGAGGCACTGAAGCTTTCTTT. Translation: CASGLVQTRGTEAFF.

This clone has only a few counts. The CDR3: CASSMGGSNIQYF. CDR3 in DNA: TGTGCCAGCAGCATGGGGGGATCAAACATTCAGTACTTC. V gene TRBV5-8 combines with J gene TRBJ2-4; D perhaps matches TRBD2 (6 bases). Looked up from germline, CDR1 is SGHTS and CDR2 is YDEGEE. The V end lost 4 bases, the J end lost 6 bases, and 11 bases lay between the germline ends. The CDR3 runs 13 residues.

The chain has TRBV13 and TRBJ2-7, with a tentative D call TRBD1 (6 bases). This CDR3 spans 14 amino acids. Trimming cost V 4 bases and J 3 bases, with 13 bases left between them. The germline gives CDR1 PRHDT, CDR2 FYEKMQ (reference sequence). The CDR3 spells CASSSRQVLYEQYF. The CDR3 nucleotides are TGTGCCAGCAGCTCGCGACAGGTCCTCTACGAGCAGTACTTC.

V gene TRBV11-3 combines with J gene TRBJ2-3; TRBD2 is a possible D gene (5 bases). CDR3 length: 15 residues. V was shortened by 5 bases and J by 6 bases, with 18 bases between the two germline ends. Germline values: CDR1 SGHNT, CDR2 YENEEA. Here the CDR3 DNA reads TGTGCCAGCAGCCCAGTGGGAGAGGGCGCGGATACGCAGTATTTT. Protein sequence: CASSPVGEGADTQYF.

The chain is built from TRBV5-6 and TRBJ2-1; TRBD2 aligns across 7 bases. With 2 bases clipped from V and 7 bases from J, the junction kept 9 bases outside the gene matches. The CDR3 runs 15 residues. In germline, CDR1 is SGHDT, CDR2 YYEEEE. For the CDR3, the DNA is TGTGCCAGCAGCTTCTTTGCGGGAGCGAGGAATGAGCAGTTCTTC. Its protein is CASSFFAGARNEQFF.

Regarding this clone: Compared with germline, one end of the junction differs, possibly owing to a read error. In the same sample, other DNA sequences code for this CDR3. The V and J genes are TRBV7-2 and TRBJ2-1; the D gene is possibly TRBD1 (6 bases). CDR1 SGHTA and CDR2 FQGNSA come from the germline V gene. The CDR3 length is 13 residues. In nucleotides, the CDR3 is TGTGCCAGCAGCGCCGACAGGTTCAATGAGCAATTCTTC. Protein sequence: CASSADRFNEQFF.

This clone was seen a handful of times. The rearrangement uses TRBV27 and TRBJ2-2; 8 bases are shared with TRBD2. CDR3 length: 16 residues. With 4 bases clipped from V and 2 bases from J, the junction kept 6 bases outside the gene matches. The germline V gene encodes CDR1 MNHEY and CDR2 SMNVEV (reference sequence). CDR3 sequence reads: CASSYMTSANTGELFF. CDR3 in DNA: TGTGCCAGCAGTTATATGACTAGCGCCAACACCGGGGAGCTGTTTTTT.

This clone was found once. The V gene is TRBV19, the J gene TRBJ1-1; D gene uncertain. Looked up from germline, CDR1 is LNHDA and CDR2 is SQIVND (reference sequence). The CDR3 covers 13 residues. Between the trimmed V and J ends, which lost 4 bases and 5 bases, there was a span of 11 bases. The CDR3 coding sequence is TGTGCCAGTAGTACCAATCCGGGAACTGAAGCTTTCTTT. Translated, it gives CASSTNPGTEAFF.

The chain employs TRBV5-6 and TRBJ1-1; D gene unclear. Germline lookup yields CDR1 SGHDT and CDR2 YYEEEE. Trimming removed 2 bases at V and 1 base at J, with 6 bases between. This CDR3 comprises 13 residues. CDR3 nucleotides: TGTGCCAGCAGCTTCCCACAGAACACTGAAGCTTTCTTT. It encodes CASSFPQNTEAFF.

This chain joins TRBV11-1 and TRBJ1-5; unclear D gene. V was shortened by 3 bases and J by 0 bases, with 3 bases between the two germline ends. Germline V lookup: CDR1 SGHAT, CDR2 FQDESV (reference sequence). This CDR3 has 13 amino acids. CDR3 DNA sequence: TGTGCCAGCAGCTTTAATAGCAATCAGCCCCAGCATTTT. It yields the protein CASSFNSNQPQHF.

V gene TRBV9 combines with J gene TRBJ2-7, with a possible D match to TRBD1 (6 bases). Germline loops: CDR1 SGDLS, CDR2 YYNGEE. Trimming took off 3 bases at V and 4 bases at J, with 23 bases between the two ends. The length of the CDR3 is 17 residues. CDR3 residues: CASSESFPGQIPYEQYF. The CDR3 bases are TGTGCCAGCAGCGAATCTTTCCCGGGACAAATCCCTTACGAGCAGTACTTC.

This clone was detected a few times. The chain combines TRBV7-2 with TRBJ2-3; the D call may be TRBD1 or TRBD2 (5 bases each). CDR1 is SGHTA and CDR2 is FQGNSA in the germline V gene. V lost 2 bases and J lost 5, with 14 bases in between. This CDR3 has 15 amino acids. The CDR3: CASSLFAGGGDTQYF. In DNA, the CDR3 is TGTGCCAGCAGCTTATTCGCAGGTGGGGGAGATACGCAGTATTTT.

Only one count was recorded for this clone. The genes are TRBV30 and TRBJ1-4, with 8 bases identical to TRBD1. V was clipped by 3 bases and J by 6 bases; unmatched bases: 3. The CDR3 contains 13 residues. CDR1 and CDR2 (germline): GTSNPN, SVGIG (reference sequence). The CDR3 DNA reads TGTGCCTGGAGGCAGGACAGGGATGAAAAACTGTTTTTT. Translated: CAWRQDRDEKLFF.

The V gene is TRBV9, the J gene TRBJ2-5, with unresolved D. V was shortened by 0 bases and J by 4 bases, with 7 bases between the two germline ends. Germline CDR1 SGDLS, CDR2 YYNGEE. This CDR3 is built from 13 residues. As DNA, the CDR3 is TGTGCCAGCAGCGTAGAGTTCGGAGAGACCCAGTACTTC. This codes for CASSVEFGETQYF.

This rearrangement joins TRBV7-2 to TRBJ2-7; TRBD2 is a possible D gene (7 bases). Germline assignment: CDR1 SGHTA and CDR2 FQGNSA. V was pared by 5 bases and J by 5 bases, with 16 bases between. This CDR3 contains 14 residues. The CDR3 spells CASSPSQGTNEQYF. CDR3 nucleotides: TGTGCCAGCAGCCCGTCCCAGGGGACTAACGAGCAGTACTTC.

The chain recombines TRBV6-5 with TRBJ1-1, with 8 bases fitting TRBD1. CDR3 length equals 16 residues. The junction had 8 bases not matched to a gene; V was cut back by 0 bases and J by 5 bases. CDR1 is MNHEY, CDR2 SVGAGI, per germline. The chain's CDR3 is CASSYSGQGAWTEAFF. For the CDR3, the DNA is TGTGCCAGCAGTTACTCGGGGCAGGGGGCGTGGACTGAAGCTTTCTTT.

V gene TRBV11-1 combines with J gene TRBJ2-7, with TRBD2 matching over 7 bases. V lost 1 base, J lost 3 bases, and 3 bases stayed unmatched. The germline CDR1 and CDR2 sequences are SGHAT and FQDESV (reference sequence). The CDR3 sequence is 14 residues long. CDR3: CASSLGTRGYEQYF. The CDR3 DNA is TGTGCCAGCAGCTTAGGGACTAGGGGCTACGAGCAGTACTTC.